This TCR beta chain was sequenced in a study of T-cell memory formation after mild COVID-19. Study details: TCR clusters showed largely donor specificity.

CDR3 length equals 16 residues. Germline CDR1 is KGHDR and CDR2 is SFDVKD. Trimming took 0 bases from V and 13 from J; bases not matched to a gene: 11. Study results and limitations: Clones which contracted sat mainly in CM and EM if CD4+, and in EMRA if CD8+. Clonal second-wave expansions that peaked on day 37 had unconfirmed SARS-CoV-2 specificity.

Constant-segment primers served in 5'RACE that generated TCR alpha and TCR beta cDNA libraries bearing sample barcodes and UMIs. TCRdb reprocessed the 5' RACE reads with MiXCR, giving one entry per CDR3 protein. The sample shows hundreds of thousands of distinct CDR3 sequences, about a fifth of them seen only once. This clonotype has more than one count but fewer than ten. The antigen is not known. The rearrangement uses TRBV24-1 and TRBJ2-2; 9 nucleotides agree with TRBD1. The source of this sequence is an adult woman who had mild COVID-19 (a few samples of this study predate the infection). Cell type and time point are not known. The sample consisted of PBMCs or a T cell subset sorted from them (not recorded which). Written as DNA, the CDR3 is TGTGCCACCAGTGATTTGCATAGGACAGGGGAATGGAGGCTGTTTTTT. Protein product: CATSDLHRTGEWRLFF.